This is a list of T cell receptor beta chains from one sample in a study of blood T cell repertoires in COVID-19. This table comes from immunoSEQ multiplex PCR, and its TCRdb copy is limited to in-frame clones, with some not included. The table shows about 110,000 clones, with 65% to 75% occurring only once. Sequenced sample: peripheral blood. The receptors stem from a human donor with acute or convalescent COVID-19. The donor label of this sample is uncertain. Each CDR3 is given with its conserved first and last residue. Fields, in order: D gene, V gene, clone size, J gene, CDR3 DNA, CDR3 protein. The D gene is left open where the match is weak. Rows may omit the clone size; those that give it use once, few, many or a size class.

d_call: .; v_call: TRBV3-1/TRBV3-2; clone_size: .; j_call: TRBJ1-2; cdr3_nt: TGTGCCAGCAGCCAACCAGAAAACTATGGCTACACCTTC; cdr3_aa: CASSQPENYGYTF
d_call: .; v_call: TRBV12-3/TRBV12-4; clone_size: .; j_call: TRBJ2-2; cdr3_nt: TGTGCCAGCAGTTCCTCGACCGGGGAGCTGTTTTTT; cdr3_aa: CASSSSTGELFF
d_call: TRBD2; v_call: TRBV10-3; clone_size: .; j_call: TRBJ2-3; cdr3_nt: TGTGCCATCGGCACTAGCGGCACAGATACGCAGTATTTT; cdr3_aa: CAIGTSGTDTQYF
d_call: .; v_call: TRBV12-1; clone_size: .; j_call: TRBJ1-1; cdr3_nt: TGTGCCAGCAGCTCAAATCGGGGAAACACTGAAGCTTTCTTT; cdr3_aa: CASSSNRGNTEAFF
d_call: .; v_call: TRBV2; clone_size: few; j_call: TRBJ2-5; cdr3_nt: TGTGCCAGCAGATCCGACAGGTCACAAGAGACCCAGTACTTC; cdr3_aa: CASRSDRSQETQYF
d_call: .; v_call: TRBV18; clone_size: .; j_call: TRBJ1-3; cdr3_nt: TGTGCCAGCTCACCGGGGCATGGAAACACCATATATTTT; cdr3_aa: CASSPGHGNTIYF
d_call: .; v_call: TRBV5-5; clone_size: .; j_call: TRBJ1-3; cdr3_nt: TGTGCCAGCAGCTTTGCCTCGGGAGGAAACACCATATATTTT; cdr3_aa: CASSFASGGNTIYF
d_call: TRBD2; v_call: TRBV7-2; clone_size: .; j_call: TRBJ2-3; cdr3_nt: TGTGCCAGCAGCCAGGGGGGGTTACTAGCGGGGCTCCAGGGAGATACGCAGTATTTT; cdr3_aa: CASSQGGLLAGLQGDTQYF
d_call: .; v_call: TRBV19; clone_size: .; j_call: TRBJ1-2; cdr3_nt: TGTGCCAGTAGTATAAGACCAGGGTACTATGGCTACACCTTC; cdr3_aa: CASSIRPGYYGYTF
d_call: .; v_call: TRBV28; clone_size: .; j_call: TRBJ1-5; cdr3_nt: TGTGCCAGCAGTTTAAGGGGGTCCCCCAATCAGCCCCAGCATTTT; cdr3_aa: CASSLRGSPNQPQHF
d_call: TRBD1; v_call: TRBV5-1; clone_size: .; j_call: TRBJ2-1; cdr3_nt: TGCGCCAGCAGCTTGGCGACAGGGCGATACAATGAGCAGTTCTTC; cdr3_aa: CASSLATGRYNEQFF
d_call: .; v_call: TRBV12-3/TRBV12-4; clone_size: .; j_call: TRBJ1-5; cdr3_nt: TGTGCCAGCAGGGAGGAGGGAAATCAGCCCCAGCATTTT; cdr3_aa: CASREEGNQPQHF
d_call: TRBD2; v_call: TRBV9; clone_size: .; j_call: TRBJ2-3; cdr3_nt: TGTGCCAGCAGCCCGGGAGGGGGTCCAGATACGCAGTATTTT; cdr3_aa: CASSPGGGPDTQYF
d_call: TRBD1; v_call: TRBV19; clone_size: .; j_call: TRBJ2-3; cdr3_nt: TGTGCCAGTAGCAGGGACAGGGGAACAGATACGCAGTATTTT; cdr3_aa: CASSRDRGTDTQYF
d_call: TRBD1; v_call: TRBV18; clone_size: .; j_call: TRBJ2-3; cdr3_nt: TGTGCCAGCTCACAAACAGGGGGCGCAGATACGCAGTATTTT; cdr3_aa: CASSQTGGADTQYF
d_call: .; v_call: TRBV19; clone_size: .; j_call: TRBJ1-4; cdr3_nt: TGTGCCAGTAGTTCCGCAGTACCGAGCTGGGGCGAAAAACTGTTTTTT; cdr3_aa: CASSSAVPSWGEKLFF
d_call: .; v_call: TRBV4-1; clone_size: .; j_call: TRBJ1-5; cdr3_nt: TGCGCCAGCAGCCCGGGGGGAGGTAGAGGCAATCAGCCCCAGCATTTT; cdr3_aa: CASSPGGGRGNQPQHF
d_call: .; v_call: TRBV27; clone_size: .; j_call: TRBJ2-2; cdr3_nt: TGTGCCAGCGGGTCCGGACAGCAAACCGGGGAGCTGTTTTTT; cdr3_aa: CASGSGQQTGELFF
d_call: .; v_call: TRBV27; clone_size: .; j_call: TRBJ1-5; cdr3_nt: TGTGCCAGCAGCGACAGTAGCAATCAGCCCCAGCATTTT; cdr3_aa: CASSDSSNQPQHF
d_call: .; v_call: TRBV24-1; clone_size: .; j_call: TRBJ1-1; cdr3_nt: TGTGCCACCAGTGATTTGGACAAAATGAACACTGAAGCTTTCTTT; cdr3_aa: CATSDLDKMNTEAFF
d_call: TRBD1; v_call: TRBV24-1; clone_size: few; j_call: TRBJ1-4; cdr3_nt: TGTGCCACCAGTGATTTGCAGGGGGCGAGGTTTTTT; cdr3_aa: CATSDLQGARFF
d_call: TRBD1; v_call: TRBV2; clone_size: .; j_call: TRBJ2-1; cdr3_nt: TGTGCCAGCAGTGGACAGGGTTGGCAGTTCTTC; cdr3_aa: CASSGQGWQFF
d_call: TRBD2; v_call: TRBV7-2; clone_size: .; j_call: TRBJ2-5; cdr3_nt: TGTGCCAGCAGCTTAGCTGCTAGCGGGGGGGTTACACAAGAGACCCAGTACTTC; cdr3_aa: CASSLAASGGVTQETQYF
d_call: .; v_call: TRBV29-1; clone_size: .; j_call: TRBJ2-2; cdr3_nt: TGCAGCGTACGACAGAACACCGGGGAGCTGTTTTTT; cdr3_aa: CSVRQNTGELFF
d_call: TRBD2; v_call: TRBV6-2/TRBV6-3; clone_size: .; j_call: TRBJ2-3; cdr3_nt: TGTGCCAGCAGTAGAGCGGGGGTTACAGATACGCAGTATTTT; cdr3_aa: CASSRAGVTDTQYF
d_call: .; v_call: TRBV9; clone_size: .; j_call: TRBJ1-1; cdr3_nt: TGTGCCAGCAGCGTAGACGGGGACACTGAAGCTTTCTTT; cdr3_aa: CASSVDGDTEAFF
d_call: .; v_call: TRBV4-1; clone_size: .; j_call: TRBJ1-4; cdr3_nt: TGCGCCAGCAGCCAAGACAGGGGTAATGAAAAACTGTTTTTT; cdr3_aa: CASSQDRGNEKLFF
d_call: TRBD2; v_call: TRBV6-2/TRBV6-3; clone_size: few; j_call: TRBJ2-6; cdr3_nt: TGTGCCAGCAGTTACTATTTCAAGCCGGGACTAGCGGAAGGGGCCAACGTCCTGACTTTC; cdr3_aa: CASSYYFKPGLAEGANVLTF
d_call: TRBD1; v_call: TRBV2; clone_size: .; j_call: TRBJ2-3; cdr3_nt: TGTGCCAGCAGGGACAGGATCGGCACAGATACGCAGTATTTT; cdr3_aa: CASRDRIGTDTQYF
d_call: .; v_call: TRBV7-6; clone_size: .; j_call: TRBJ2-1; cdr3_nt: TGTGCCAGCAGTTCGGAGGGGGCGCGCTACAATGAGCAGTTCTTC; cdr3_aa: CASSSEGARYNEQFF
d_call: .; v_call: TRBV6-5; clone_size: .; j_call: TRBJ2-3; cdr3_nt: TGTGCCAGCAGGGGCGGGGCCGACTCAGATACGCAGTATTTT; cdr3_aa: CASRGGADSDTQYF
d_call: .; v_call: TRBV9; clone_size: .; j_call: TRBJ2-5; cdr3_nt: TGTGCCAGCAGCCCCCGGACATTATCTCTATTCCAAGAGACCCAGTACTTC; cdr3_aa: CASSPRTLSLFQETQYF
d_call: TRBD1; v_call: TRBV5-1; clone_size: .; j_call: TRBJ2-4; cdr3_nt: TGCGCCAGCAGCCCGACAGGGGAGACCATTCAGTACTTC; cdr3_aa: CASSPTGETIQYF
d_call: TRBD2; v_call: TRBV28; clone_size: few; j_call: TRBJ2-2; cdr3_nt: TGTGCCAGCAGTTTTGGGACTAGCGGAACCGGGGAGCTGTTTTTT; cdr3_aa: CASSFGTSGTGELFF
d_call: .; v_call: TRBV14; clone_size: .; j_call: TRBJ2-7; cdr3_nt: TGTGCCAGCATCTTTTTTGGGGCAGCCACCTACGAGCAGTACTTC; cdr3_aa: CASIFFGAATYEQYF
d_call: TRBD2; v_call: TRBV5-1; clone_size: few; j_call: TRBJ2-1; cdr3_nt: TGCGCCAGCAGCTTGGCCGGTAGCGGGGGGAAATACAATGAGCAGTTCTTC; cdr3_aa: CASSLAGSGGKYNEQFF
d_call: .; v_call: TRBV28; clone_size: .; j_call: TRBJ2-4; cdr3_nt: TGTGCCAGCAGTTCGAAGGCGACAGTAGCCAAAAACATTCAGTACTTC; cdr3_aa: CASSSKATVAKNIQYF
d_call: .; v_call: TRBV28; clone_size: few; j_call: TRBJ2-1; cdr3_nt: TGTGCCAGCAGTGTGACAGTTACCAATGAGCAGTTCTTC; cdr3_aa: CASSVTVTNEQFF
d_call: .; v_call: TRBV10-3; clone_size: .; j_call: TRBJ1-1; cdr3_nt: TGTGCCATCTCCCACCTCCGGGACACTGAAGCTTTCTTT; cdr3_aa: CAISHLRDTEAFF
d_call: TRBD1; v_call: TRBV12-5; clone_size: .; j_call: TRBJ1-2; cdr3_nt: TGTGCTAGTGGTCCCGGGTACGGGACAGGGGGTGGCTACACCTTC; cdr3_aa: CASGPGYGTGGGYTF
d_call: TRBD1; v_call: TRBV10-2; clone_size: .; j_call: TRBJ1-5; cdr3_nt: TGCGCCAGCAGTGAGCAAGACAGGGGCAATCAGCCCCAGCATTTT; cdr3_aa: CASSEQDRGNQPQHF
d_call: TRBD1; v_call: TRBV2; clone_size: .; j_call: TRBJ1-2; cdr3_nt: TGTGCCAGCAGCGGGACAGGGGAGGTAGACTACACCTTC; cdr3_aa: CASSGTGEVDYTF
d_call: TRBD2; v_call: TRBV6-5; clone_size: .; j_call: TRBJ2-5; cdr3_nt: TGTGCCAGCACCTACTCGGGGGGGGGCGTGGAGACCCAGTACTTC; cdr3_aa: CASTYSGGGVETQYF
d_call: TRBD1; v_call: TRBV5-6; clone_size: few; j_call: TRBJ1-5; cdr3_nt: TGTGCCAGCAGCTTTGGACAGGGTTTCAATCAGCCCCAGCATTTT; cdr3_aa: CASSFGQGFNQPQHF
d_call: .; v_call: TRBV10-2; clone_size: .; j_call: TRBJ1-5; cdr3_nt: TGCGCCAGCAGTGAATTCAGGGATAGCAATCAGCCCCAGCATTTT; cdr3_aa: CASSEFRDSNQPQHF
d_call: .; v_call: TRBV28; clone_size: .; j_call: TRBJ1-2; cdr3_nt: TGTGCCAGCAGTTCCCCTCGGGGGAATCATGGCTACACCTTC; cdr3_aa: CASSSPRGNHGYTF
d_call: .; v_call: TRBV6-6; clone_size: once; j_call: TRBJ2-7; cdr3_nt: TGTGCCAGCAGTTTACAGGGCGGGGAGCAGTACTTC; cdr3_aa: CASSLQGGEQYF
d_call: TRBD1; v_call: TRBV5-1; clone_size: many; j_call: TRBJ2-2; cdr3_nt: TGCGCCAGCAGCGCTACCGGGACAGCGAACACCGGGGAGCTGTTTTTT; cdr3_aa: CASSATGTANTGELFF
d_call: TRBD1; v_call: TRBV7-9; clone_size: .; j_call: TRBJ1-5; cdr3_nt: TGTGCCAGCAGCTTAGGACAGGGGAGTTGGGACCAGCCCCAGCATTTT; cdr3_aa: CASSLGQGSWDQPQHF
d_call: TRBD1; v_call: TRBV7-2; clone_size: .; j_call: TRBJ1-2; cdr3_nt: TGTGCCAGCAGCTTAGCGCCTAGGACAGGGGCCGGCTACACCTTC; cdr3_aa: CASSLAPRTGAGYTF
d_call: TRBD1; v_call: TRBV10-3; clone_size: .; j_call: TRBJ1-5; cdr3_nt: TGTGCCATCAGCACAGGGGATCAGCCCCAGCATTTT; cdr3_aa: CAISTGDQPQHF
d_call: .; v_call: TRBV28; clone_size: few; j_call: TRBJ1-2; cdr3_nt: TGTGCCAGCACCTTGGGGGGCTATGGCTACACCTTC; cdr3_aa: CASTLGGYGYTF
d_call: TRBD2; v_call: TRBV14; clone_size: .; j_call: TRBJ2-3; cdr3_nt: TGTGCCAGCAGCCCACCTAGCGGGGGGGCAGATACGCAGTATTTT; cdr3_aa: CASSPPSGGADTQYF
d_call: TRBD2; v_call: TRBV9; clone_size: .; j_call: TRBJ2-7; cdr3_nt: TGTGCCAGCAGCGTAGGGGAGGGCCGCTCCTACGAGCAGTACTTC; cdr3_aa: CASSVGEGRSYEQYF
d_call: .; v_call: TRBV6-1; clone_size: .; j_call: TRBJ2-2; cdr3_nt: TGTGCCAGCAGTGAATTGGGCAGTCGGAACACCGGGGAGCTGTTTTTT; cdr3_aa: CASSELGSRNTGELFF
d_call: .; v_call: TRBV2; clone_size: .; j_call: TRBJ2-2; cdr3_nt: TGTGCCAGCAGGGGTGGGAGGAGCACCGGGGAGCTGTTTTTT; cdr3_aa: CASRGGRSTGELFF